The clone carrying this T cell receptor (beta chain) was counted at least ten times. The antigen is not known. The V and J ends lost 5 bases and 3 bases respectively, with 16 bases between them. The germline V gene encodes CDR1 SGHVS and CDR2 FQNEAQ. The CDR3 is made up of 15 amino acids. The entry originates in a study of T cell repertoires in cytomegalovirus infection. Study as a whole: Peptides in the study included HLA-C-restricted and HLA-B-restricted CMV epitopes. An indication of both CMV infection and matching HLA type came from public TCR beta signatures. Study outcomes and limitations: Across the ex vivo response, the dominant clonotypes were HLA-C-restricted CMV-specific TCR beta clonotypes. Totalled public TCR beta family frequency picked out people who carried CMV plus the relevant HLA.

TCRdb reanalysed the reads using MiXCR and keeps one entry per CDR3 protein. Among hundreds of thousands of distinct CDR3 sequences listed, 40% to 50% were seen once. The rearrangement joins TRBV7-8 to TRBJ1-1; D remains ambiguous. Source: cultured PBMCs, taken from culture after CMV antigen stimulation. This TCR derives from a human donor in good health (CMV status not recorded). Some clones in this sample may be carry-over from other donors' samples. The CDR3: CASSPVSGRDTEAFF. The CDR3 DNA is TGTGCCAGCAGCCCCGTGTCCGGCCGAGACACTGAAGCTTTCTTT. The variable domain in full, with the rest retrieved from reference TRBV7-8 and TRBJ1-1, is GAGVSQSPRYKVAKRGQDVALRCDPISGHVSLFWYQQALGQGPEFLTYFQNEAQLDKSGLPSDRFFAERPEGSVSTLKIQRTQQEDSAVYLCASSPVSGRDTEAFFGQGTRLTVV.